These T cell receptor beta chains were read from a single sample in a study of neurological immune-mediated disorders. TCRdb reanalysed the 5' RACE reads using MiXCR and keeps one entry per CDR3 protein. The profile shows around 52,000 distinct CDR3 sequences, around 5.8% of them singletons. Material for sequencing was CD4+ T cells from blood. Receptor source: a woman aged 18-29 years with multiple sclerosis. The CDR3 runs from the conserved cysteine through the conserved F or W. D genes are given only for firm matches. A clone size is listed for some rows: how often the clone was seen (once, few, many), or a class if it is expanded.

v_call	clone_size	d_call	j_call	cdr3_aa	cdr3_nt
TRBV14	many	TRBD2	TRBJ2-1	CASSQGLAGRFF	TGTGCCAGCAGCCAAGGCCTAGCGGGCAGGTTCTTC
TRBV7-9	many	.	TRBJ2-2	CASSRPLVSGELFF	TGTGCCAGCAGCCGACCCCTTGTCTCCGGGGAGCTGTTTTTT
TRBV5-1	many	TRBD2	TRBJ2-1	CASSFRTSGGAGSYNEQFF	TGCGCCAGCAGCTTCCGGACTAGCGGGGGGGCCGGGTCCTACAATGAGCAGTTCTTC
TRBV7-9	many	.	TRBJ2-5	CASANRGGAPGETQYF	TGTGCCAGCGCCAATAGGGGCGGGGCCCCCGGAGAGACCCAGTACTTC
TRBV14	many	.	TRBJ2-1	CASSQVARSSYNEQFF	TGTGCCAGCAGCCAAGTAGCGCGGAGCTCCTACAATGAGCAGTTCTTC
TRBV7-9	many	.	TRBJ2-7	CASSLGLGEQYF	TGTGCCAGCAGCTTAGGGCTCGGCGAGCAGTACTTC
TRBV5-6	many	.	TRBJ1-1	CASRQVQGADMNTEAFF	TGTGCCAGCAGGCAAGTACAGGGTGCAGATATGAACACTGAAGCTTTCTTT
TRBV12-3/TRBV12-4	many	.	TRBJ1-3	CASSLAGAFSGNTIYF	TGTGCCAGCAGTTTGGCAGGGGCCTTCTCTGGAAACACCATATATTTT
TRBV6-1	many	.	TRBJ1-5	CASSEVQGPNQPQHF	TGTGCCAGCAGTGAAGTGCAGGGACCCAATCAGCCCCAGCATTTT
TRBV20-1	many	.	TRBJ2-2	CSANQGHTGELFF	TGCAGTGCTAATCAAGGGCACACCGGGGAGCTGTTTTTT
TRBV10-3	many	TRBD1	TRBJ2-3	CAIKGSGTGADTQYF	TGTGCCATCAAGGGATCCGGGACAGGTGCAGATACGCAGTATTTT
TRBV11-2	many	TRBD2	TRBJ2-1	CASSLLSGVNNEQFF	TGTGCCAGCAGCTTACTCAGCGGGGTTAACAATGAGCAGTTCTTC
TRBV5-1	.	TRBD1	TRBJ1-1	CASGQGPNTEAFF	TGCGCCAGCGGACAGGGACCGAACACTGAAGCTTTCTTT
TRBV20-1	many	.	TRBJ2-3	CSASGTTDTQYF	TGCAGTGCTAGCGGGACTACAGATACGCAGTATTTT
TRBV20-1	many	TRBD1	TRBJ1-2	CSAGRTGHYGYTF	TGCAGTGCTGGACGGACAGGACACTATGGCTACACCTTC
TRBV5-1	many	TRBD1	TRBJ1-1	CASSWGGQGGTEAFF	TGCGCCAGCAGCTGGGGGGGACAGGGTGGCACTGAAGCTTTCTTT
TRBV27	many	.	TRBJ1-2	CASSQGRLGYYTF	TGTGCCAGCAGCCAAGGACGTTTGGGCTACTACACCTTC
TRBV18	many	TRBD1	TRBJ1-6	CASSPPRRQGDSPLHF	TGTGCCAGCTCACCACCGAGGCGGCAGGGGGATTCACCCCTCCACTTT
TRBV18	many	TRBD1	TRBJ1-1	CASSPDRDTEAFF	TGTGCCAGCTCACCAGACAGGGACACTGAAGCTTTCTTT
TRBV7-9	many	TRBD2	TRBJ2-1	CASSSPGPGLAGEGEQFF	TGTGCCAGCAGCTCCCCCGGTCCGGGACTAGCGGGAGAGGGTGAGCAGTTCTTC
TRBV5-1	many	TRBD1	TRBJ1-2	CASSPEVQGGYGYTF	TGCGCCAGCAGCCCGGAAGTACAGGGGGGCTATGGCTACACCTTC
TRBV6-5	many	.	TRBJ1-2	CASSYSVGWGEGLVRGYTF	TGTGCCAGCAGTTACTCGGTGGGGTGGGGGGAAGGATTAGTTCGTGGCTACACCTTC
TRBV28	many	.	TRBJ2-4	CASSFGLGGRSYF	TGTGCCAGCAGTTTTGGTCTGGGGGGGCGGTCATACTTC
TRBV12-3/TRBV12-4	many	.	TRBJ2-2	CASRGTGELFF	TGTGCCAGCAGGGGGACCGGGGAGCTGTTTTTT
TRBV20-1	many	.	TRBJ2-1	CSARKGTKDNEQFF	TGCAGTGCTAGAAAGGGGACCAAGGACAATGAGCAGTTCTTC
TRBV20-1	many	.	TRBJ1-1	CSVTRFRNTEAFF	TGCAGTGTTACCAGGTTTAGGAACACTGAAGCTTTCTTT
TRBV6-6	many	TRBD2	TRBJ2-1	CASSSRLAGGYNEQFF	TGTGCCAGCAGTTCAAGACTAGCGGGAGGGTACAATGAGCAGTTCTTC
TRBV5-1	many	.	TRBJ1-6	CASSSDRRGGNSPLHF	TGCGCCAGCAGCTCGGACCGACGGGGGGGTAATTCACCCCTCCACTTT
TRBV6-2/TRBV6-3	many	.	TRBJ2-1	CASIKTLGQKDQFF	TGTGCCAGCATTAAAACTCTGGGACAAAAGGACCAGTTCTTC
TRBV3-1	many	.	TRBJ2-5	CASSPQKETQYF	TGTGCCAGCAGCCCCCAAAAAGAGACCCAGTACTTC
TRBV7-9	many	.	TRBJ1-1	CASSLGGSNTEAFF	TGTGCCAGCAGCTTAGGGGGCTCGAACACTGAAGCTTTCTTT
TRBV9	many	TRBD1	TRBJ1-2	CASSVGQTGASGYTF	TGTGCCAGCAGCGTAGGGCAGACAGGGGCGAGTGGCTACACCTTC
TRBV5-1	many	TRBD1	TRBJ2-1	CASSLATGQANEQFF	TGCGCCAGCAGCTTGGCCACAGGACAGGCCAATGAGCAGTTCTTC
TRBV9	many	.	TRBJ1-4	CASSPWGGSRTNEKLFF	TGTGCCAGCAGCCCCTGGGGGGGAAGTAGAACTAATGAAAAACTGTTTTTT
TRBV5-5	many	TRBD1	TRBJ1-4	CASRTRPDRTNAKATNEKLFF	TGTGCCAGCAGAACCAGACCGGACAGGACGAACGCAAAAGCAACTAATGAAAAACTGTTTTTT
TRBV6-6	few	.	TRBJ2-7	CASSYKQGKYEQYF	TGTGCCAGCAGTTACAAACAGGGTAAATACGAGCAGTACTTC
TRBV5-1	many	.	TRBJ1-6	CASSFGLGTNSPLHF	TGCGCCAGCAGCTTCGGCCTGGGGACGAATTCACCCCTCCACTTT
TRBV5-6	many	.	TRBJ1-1	CASSFGTEAFF	TGTGCCAGCAGCTTCGGTACTGAAGCTTTCTTT
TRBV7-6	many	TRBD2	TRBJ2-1	CASSLGSGVSYNEQFF	TGTGCCAGCAGCTTAGGGAGCGGGGTATCCTACAATGAGCAGTTCTTC